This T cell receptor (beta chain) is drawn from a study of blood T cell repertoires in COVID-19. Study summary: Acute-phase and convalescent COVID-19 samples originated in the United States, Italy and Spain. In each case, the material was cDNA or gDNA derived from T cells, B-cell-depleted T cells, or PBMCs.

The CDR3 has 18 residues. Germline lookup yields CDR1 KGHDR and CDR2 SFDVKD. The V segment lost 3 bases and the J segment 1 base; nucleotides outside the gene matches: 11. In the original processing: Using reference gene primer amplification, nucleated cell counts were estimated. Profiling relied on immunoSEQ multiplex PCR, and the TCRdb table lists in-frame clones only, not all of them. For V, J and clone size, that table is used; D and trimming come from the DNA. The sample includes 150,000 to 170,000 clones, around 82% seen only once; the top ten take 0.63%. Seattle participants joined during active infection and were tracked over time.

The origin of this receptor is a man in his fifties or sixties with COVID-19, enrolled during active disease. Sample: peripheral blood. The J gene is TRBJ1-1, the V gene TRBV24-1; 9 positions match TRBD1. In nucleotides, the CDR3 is TGTGCCACCAGTGATGGACTATCCGGGACAGGGACGAACACTGAAGCTTTCTTT. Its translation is CATSDGLSGTGTNTEAFF.